The rows below give T cell receptor beta chains drawn from one sample of a study of patients and donors after allogeneic stem cell transplantation. MiXCR, run by TCRdb on the RT-PCR reads, gives a single entry per CDR3 protein. The sample yields roughly 200,000 distinct CDR3 sequences, roughly 38% seen once. The specimen sequenced was blood, either unsorted or a sorted T cell fraction (not recorded which). These receptor sequences come from a human donor who was either an allogeneic HSCT recipient or a stem cell or donor lymphocyte infusion donor (not recorded which). It is not recorded whose cells these are; they may come from a transplant donor. Both conserved end residues are part of each CDR3. Each record gives: J gene, V gene, D gene, CDR3 protein. A D gene is named only where the DNA matches it firmly.

j_gene: TRBJ2-2
v_gene: TRBV10-3
d_gene: NA
CDR3aa: CAITQVTGELFF

j_gene: TRBJ1-1
v_gene: TRBV20-1
d_gene: TRBD1
CDR3aa: CSARDRQGTNTEAFF

j_gene: TRBJ1-1
v_gene: TRBV5-1
d_gene: TRBD1
CDR3aa: CASSLGGQTYTEAFF

j_gene: TRBJ2-7
v_gene: TRBV27
d_gene: TRBD1
CDR3aa: CASSPRTGVYYEQYF

j_gene: TRBJ2-1
v_gene: TRBV6-5
d_gene: NA
CDR3aa: CASRRDKYNEQFF

j_gene: TRBJ1-5
v_gene: TRBV7-8
d_gene: TRBD1
CDR3aa: CASSLAGQVSNQPQHF

j_gene: TRBJ2-1
v_gene: TRBV29-1
d_gene: NA
CDR3aa: CSALGRGPYNEQFF

j_gene: TRBJ1-1
v_gene: TRBV12-3/TRBV12-4
d_gene: NA
CDR3aa: CASIRGRMGTEAFF

j_gene: TRBJ1-2
v_gene: TRBV12-3/TRBV12-4
d_gene: NA
CDR3aa: CASTLKGREGYTF

j_gene: TRBJ1-5
v_gene: TRBV19
d_gene: TRBD1
CDR3aa: CASSRTTGGVNQPQHF

j_gene: TRBJ1-1
v_gene: TRBV29-1
d_gene: NA
CDR3aa: CSVLRLGLTEAFF

j_gene: TRBJ1-6
v_gene: TRBV3-1
d_gene: NA
CDR3aa: CASSQDGHSSYNSPLHF

j_gene: TRBJ2-5
v_gene: TRBV5-1
d_gene: NA
CDR3aa: CASSLGGILAGETQYF

j_gene: TRBJ2-1
v_gene: TRBV28
d_gene: NA
CDR3aa: CASSGGPGSYNEQFF

j_gene: TRBJ1-1
v_gene: TRBV30
d_gene: NA
CDR3aa: CAWSGAGMNTEAFF

j_gene: TRBJ2-2
v_gene: TRBV29-1
d_gene: NA
CDR3aa: CSGQNTGELFF

j_gene: TRBJ2-1
v_gene: TRBV6-2/TRBV6-3
d_gene: NA
CDR3aa: CASRSHGVGGNEQFF

j_gene: TRBJ2-1
v_gene: TRBV29-1
d_gene: NA
CDR3aa: CSVESESYNEQFF

j_gene: TRBJ2-7
v_gene: TRBV6-5
d_gene: TRBD1
CDR3aa: CASSYYRGDYEQYF

j_gene: TRBJ2-6
v_gene: TRBV27
d_gene: NA
CDR3aa: CAGHHSGANVLTF

j_gene: TRBJ1-4
v_gene: TRBV9
d_gene: TRBD1
CDR3aa: CASSVGTGSSEKLFF

j_gene: TRBJ2-3
v_gene: TRBV4-3
d_gene: NA
CDR3aa: CASSQDRWVQGDTQYF

j_gene: TRBJ1-2
v_gene: TRBV5-1
d_gene: TRBD1
CDR3aa: CASSLEDRGVGGYTF

j_gene: TRBJ2-1
v_gene: TRBV7-9
d_gene: TRBD2
CDR3aa: CASSLALSGGAPREQFF

j_gene: TRBJ1-2
v_gene: TRBV4-3
d_gene: NA
CDR3aa: CASSQVLQVNYGYTF

j_gene: TRBJ1-4
v_gene: TRBV2
d_gene: NA
CDR3aa: CASSVYGENEKLFF

j_gene: TRBJ1-2
v_gene: TRBV5-1
d_gene: NA
CDR3aa: CASSLEAAGYGYTF

j_gene: TRBJ2-3
v_gene: TRBV7-3
d_gene: NA
CDR3aa: CASSSRHGTDTQYF

j_gene: TRBJ1-2
v_gene: TRBV12-3/TRBV12-4
d_gene: NA
CDR3aa: CASSLRETNYGYTF

j_gene: TRBJ2-3
v_gene: TRBV6-6
d_gene: NA
CDR3aa: CASSYSTPQGGLDTQYF

j_gene: TRBJ1-2
v_gene: TRBV20-1
d_gene: NA
CDR3aa: CSARENYGYTF

j_gene: TRBJ1-1
v_gene: TRBV10-3
d_gene: TRBD1
CDR3aa: CAISGDRGYTEAFF

j_gene: TRBJ2-1
v_gene: TRBV12-3/TRBV12-4
d_gene: NA
CDR3aa: CASSLTGDNEQFF

j_gene: TRBJ1-1
v_gene: TRBV7-8
d_gene: NA
CDR3aa: CASSLVEGEAFF

j_gene: TRBJ1-2
v_gene: TRBV2
d_gene: NA
CDR3aa: CASSEGRGDYGYTF

j_gene: TRBJ2-1
v_gene: TRBV3-1
d_gene: NA
CDR3aa: CASSQWVSYNEQFF

j_gene: TRBJ2-2
v_gene: TRBV4-1
d_gene: NA
CDR3aa: CASSQDRGRGGRRPGELFF

j_gene: TRBJ2-5
v_gene: TRBV15
d_gene: NA
CDR3aa: CATSRSGTLQETQYF

j_gene: TRBJ1-6
v_gene: TRBV27
d_gene: NA
CDR3aa: CASSPASFSPLHF

j_gene: TRBJ1-6
v_gene: TRBV5-1
d_gene: NA
CDR3aa: CASSLSGLSYNSPLHF

j_gene: TRBJ2-1
v_gene: TRBV30
d_gene: NA
CDR3aa: CAWHGTAEQFF

j_gene: TRBJ2-2
v_gene: TRBV12-3/TRBV12-4
d_gene: NA
CDR3aa: CASRLVGAGTGELFF

j_gene: TRBJ1-3
v_gene: TRBV12-3/TRBV12-4
d_gene: NA
CDR3aa: CASSLVDSGNTIYF

j_gene: TRBJ2-2
v_gene: TRBV30
d_gene: NA
CDR3aa: CAWDQGLMNTGELFF

j_gene: TRBJ2-2
v_gene: TRBV19
d_gene: TRBD1
CDR3aa: CASSAPGTGRTGELFF

j_gene: TRBJ1-2
v_gene: TRBV3-1
d_gene: NA
CDR3aa: CASSPRGVGYTF

j_gene: TRBJ1-1
v_gene: TRBV7-9
d_gene: TRBD1
CDR3aa: CASSLGTGPIEAFF

j_gene: TRBJ1-4
v_gene: TRBV12-3/TRBV12-4
d_gene: NA
CDR3aa: CASSLSGINEKLFF

j_gene: TRBJ1-2
v_gene: TRBV10-3
d_gene: NA
CDR3aa: CAISEPGVRRGYTF

j_gene: TRBJ2-4
v_gene: TRBV25-1
d_gene: TRBD1
CDR3aa: CASSGQGDVAKNIQYF

j_gene: TRBJ2-5
v_gene: TRBV29-1
d_gene: TRBD2
CDR3aa: CSVAGGETQYF